The 13 T cell receptor beta chains below come from one sample, sequenced in a study of PD-L1 blockade in urothelial cancer. TCRdb's copy holds only in-frame clones and misses some; the assay was immunoSEQ multiplex PCR. This table has about 21,000 clones, around 89% appearing once. The sequencing here drew on PBMCs, taken around atezolizumab (anti-PD-L1) treatment. All receptors come from a woman in her sixties or seventies with urothelial cancer.

The chain uses TRBV27 and TRBJ1-5; 7 bases fit TRBD1. Trimming cost V 4 bases and J 3 bases; bases outside gene matches: 6. Per the germline V gene, CDR1 is MNHEY and CDR2 is SMNVEV (reference sequence). The CDR3 totals 15 residues. The CDR3 loop is CASSSRDRLNQPQHF. Written as DNA, the CDR3 is TGTGCCAGCAGTTCCCGGGACAGACTCAATCAGCCCCAGCATTTT.

V is TRBV5-1 and J is TRBJ2-5; maybe TRBD1 (6 bases). Trimming pared 0 bases from V and 4 bases from J, leaving 13 bases between. CDR3 length: 15 amino acids. Germline V gene lookup returns CDR1 SGHRS and CDR2 YFSETQ. The DNA for the CDR3 is TGCGCCAGCAGCTTGGACAGGGTCGGTTTAGAGACCCAGTACTTC. This encodes CASSLDRVGLETQYF.

The V and J genes are TRBV4-2 and TRBJ2-5, with D possibly matching TRBD2 (6 bases). In germline, CDR1 is LGHNA, CDR2 YNFKEQ. V lost 0 bases and J 3 bases, leaving 17 bases between the germline ends. This CDR3 region has 17 residues. CDR3 DNA: TGTGCCAGCAGCCAAGATTTTGGGGCGCGGGATGAAGAGACCCAGTACTTC. Protein sequence: CASSQDFGARDEETQYF.

The chain uses TRBV6-5 and TRBJ2-7; TRBD1 matches 8 bases. The germline V gene has CDR1 MNHEY and CDR2 SVGAGI. The CDR3 is 15 amino acids. The ends lost 0 bases at V and 4 bases at J; junction bases unmatched: 5. Here the CDR3 reads CASSYSTGAVYEQYF. CDR3 nucleotides: TGTGCCAGCAGTTACTCGACAGGGGCGGTGTACGAGCAGTACTTC.

The rearrangement uses TRBV10-3 and TRBJ2-3, with TRBD2 as a possible D gene (5 bases). This CDR3 comprises 14 residues. Germline lookup yields CDR1 ENHRY and CDR2 SYGVKD. V was shortened by 5 bases and J by 2 bases, with 11 bases between the two germline ends. The CDR3 nucleotides read TGTGCCATCAGTCCCGGACTTAACACAGATACGCAGTATTTT. It translates to CAISPGLNTDTQYF.

J is TRBJ2-1 and V is TRBV5-1, with 7 bases fitting TRBD1. CDR3 length: 16 amino acids. CDR1 is SGHRS and CDR2 is YFSETQ in the germline V gene. After removal of 4 bases from V and 7 bases from J, the junction contained 14 bases not matched to a gene. The CDR3 region is CASSHTTDRFGNEQFF. In DNA form, the CDR3 reads TGCGCCAGCAGCCATACGACGGACAGGTTTGGGAATGAGCAGTTCTTC.

The chain has TRBV5-1 and TRBJ2-7, with unresolved D. Trimming shortened V by 3 bases and J by 3 bases, and 7 bases separated the two germline ends. The CDR3 runs 12 residues. Germline-derived CDR1 and CDR2 are SGHRS and YFSETQ. The CDR3 DNA is TGCGCCAGCAGCTCTGAGAGCTACGAGCAGTACTTC. This codes for CASSSESYEQYF. The whole variable domain, remainder taken from reference TRBV5-1 and TRBJ2-7, is KAGVTQTPRYLIKTRGQQVTLSCSPISGHRSVSWYQQTPGQGLQFLFEYFSETQRNKGNFPGRFSGRQFSNSRSEMNVSTLELGDSALYLCASSSESYEQYFGPGTRLTVT.

V is TRBV7-9 and J is TRBJ1-4; 7 bases agree with TRBD1. V lost 5 bases to trimming and J lost 4 bases; unmatched junction nucleotides: 7. The CDR3 consists of 15 residues. In germline, CDR1 is SEHNR, CDR2 FQNEAQ (reference sequence). CDR3 DNA: TGTGCCAGCAGCCCCGGGGGACAGATTAATGAAAAACTGTTTTTT. It is translated as CASSPGGQINEKLFF.

The chain is built from TRBV5-1 and TRBJ2-3; TRBD2 aligns across 7 bases. Germline V gives CDR1 SGHRS, CDR2 YFSETQ. V trimming: 3 bases; J trimming: 1 base; junction bases outside the gene matches: 8. The CDR3 runs to 16 residues. The CDR3 DNA reads as TGCGCCAGCAGCTCAGCAGGGAGCGGGGGCACAGATACGCAGTATTTT. This codes for CASSSAGSGGTDTQYF.

V and J are TRBV4-2 and TRBJ2-5; 10 bases align to TRBD2. V dropped 1 base and J dropped 3; count of bases not matched to a gene: 5. The germline V gene encodes CDR1 LGHNA and CDR2 YNFKEQ. The CDR3 totals 16 residues. CDR3 in amino acids: CASSQGTGLAEETQYF. As DNA, the CDR3 is TGTGCCAGCAGCCAAGGTACTGGACTAGCGGAAGAGACCCAGTACTTC.

The CDR3 loop is CASSPTSGRNNEQFF. CDR3 nucleotides: TGTGCCAGCAGCCCGACTAGCGGGAGGAACAATGAGCAGTTCTTC. The chain uses TRBV11-3 and TRBJ2-1, with TRBD2 matching 13 bases. The V and J ends lost 5 bases and 5 bases, in that order; junction bases with no gene match: 3. CDR3 length equals 15 residues. Looked up from germline, CDR1 is SGHNT and CDR2 is YENEEA.

The V call is TRBV5-1, the J call TRBJ2-1; 8 bases are a match to TRBD2. The CDR3 loop spans 16 amino acids. CDR1 and CDR2 (germline): SGHRS, YFSETQ. V gave up 0 bases and J gave up 9 bases; unmatched junction bases: 11. For the CDR3, the DNA is TGCGCCAGCAGCTTGGTTTTGACTAGCGCTCGGGTTGAGCAGTTCTTC. Residues: CASSLVLTSARVEQFF.

This sequence joins TRBV5-1 and TRBJ2-4; TRBD2 is a possible D gene (6 bases). Between the trimmed V and J ends, which lost 0 bases and 0 bases, there was a span of 22 bases. Germline loops: CDR1 SGHRS, CDR2 YFSETQ. The CDR3 runs to 20 residues. The chain's CDR3 is CASSLVEALAIPLAKNIQYF. CDR3 nucleotides: TGCGCCAGCAGCTTGGTAGAGGCGCTAGCGATACCCCTAGCCAAAAACATTCAGTACTTC.